A single sample is the source of the 4 T cell receptor beta chains below, sequenced in a study of T cell repertoires in ileal Crohn's disease. Produced via immunoSEQ multiplex PCR; TCRdb's table is partial and in-frame only. Here the sample spans several thousand clones, approximately 85% being singletons. Material: ileal tissue. These receptor sequences come from an adult with Crohn's disease.

Note on this clone: Other DNA sequences in this specimen translate into the identical CDR3. J is TRBJ1-3 and V is TRBV7-2, with 7 bases aligning to TRBD1. Germline values: CDR1 SGHTA, CDR2 FQGNSA. The CDR3 length is 15 residues. J was trimmed by 2 bases and V by 5 bases; bases with no gene match: 6. The CDR3 is CASSGRDSTGNTIYF. The CDR3 bases are TGTGCCAGCAGCGGACGGGACAGTACTGGAAACACCATATATTTT. The entire variable domain, with the rest obtained from reference TRBV7-2 and TRBJ1-3, is as follows: GAGVSQSPSNKVTEKGKDVELRCDPISGHTALYWYRQSLGQGLEFLIYFQGNSAPDKSGLPSDRFSAERTGGSVSTLTIQRTQQEDSAVYLCASSGRDSTGNTIYFGEGSWLTVV.

The CDR3 DNA follows: TGTGCCTGGAGTGTGGACAGGGGATACTATGGCTACACCTTC. Encoded protein: CAWSVDRGYYGYTF. The chain carries TRBV30 and TRBJ1-2, with TRBD1 matching over 9 bases. V dropped 0 bases and J dropped 3; count of bases not matched to a gene: 2. The CDR3 consists of 14 residues. Germline-derived CDR1 and CDR2 are GTSNPN and SVGIG (reference sequence).

In its sample, this clone was seen once. The chain couples TRBV5-5 to TRBJ1-5, with TRBD1 matching over 10 bases. The CDR3 runs 15 residues. Germline V CDR1 and CDR2: SGHKS, YYEKEE (reference sequence). V was clipped by 2 bases and J by 6 bases; unmatched bases: 5. CDR3: CASSLGQGGGQPQHF. The CDR3 region has the DNA TGTGCCAGCAGCTTAGGACAGGGGGGTGGTCAGCCCCAGCATTTT.

The chain joins TRBV5-1 to TRBJ1-2; TRBD1 aligns across 7 bases. CDR3 length: 13 amino acids. The V segment lost 8 bases and the J segment 4 bases; nucleotides outside the gene matches: 8. Per germline, CDR1 SGHRS and CDR2 YFSETQ. The CDR3 here is CASNPGQSYGYTF. The CDR3, as DNA: TGCGCCAGTAACCCGGGACAGAGCTATGGCTACACCTTC.